Sequencing of this T cell receptor beta chain was carried out in a study of cytomegalovirus exposure and HLA in healthy donors (dated by TCRdb to 2017 to 2019). Regarding the research as a whole: An earlier analysis of several hundred of the donors reported 250 to 350 Gb of sequence data and around 100 million unique TCR beta sequences obtained from about 170 million T cells. The genetic ancestry cluster associated with self-reported Caucasian donors included around four fifths of the approximately 410 genotyped donors. Rather than using new phenotypic data, the later analysis identified candidate immune exposures from TCR beta sequences and from how often those sequences occurred across donors. Typing coverage varied by locus: roughly 629-640 donors for A, B, C, DRB1 and DQB1; approximately 500 for DQA1; more than 600 for DPA1; fewer than 480 for DPB1. HLA typing included class I and class II loci at four-digit resolution. The study aimed to test whether signatures of past pathogen exposure could be identified by cataloging public T cell receptors. A later genetic analysis took genome-wide SNP genotypes for about 65% of the roughly 670 donors and used that subset as a discovery cohort. About 5 DR-DQ haplotypes were handled as single units for association and clustering, since linkage in the cohort was strong. Every repertoire in the discovery cohort had been generated on one and the same sequencing platform. The T cell repertoires of several hundred subjects were profiled by immunosequencing and related to cytomegalovirus serostatus. About 280 gigabases of sequencing data and approximately 92 million unique TCR sequences made up an early release that covered fewer than 650 HLA-typed donors. Donor age, sex, ethnicity and CMV serostatus were compiled together with the repertoire data. In a later analysis, previously published TCR beta repertoires from several hundred donors were re-analyzed and high-resolution HLA genotyping was added so that TCR occurrence patterns could be studied. To predict cytomegalovirus infection status, the study combined high-throughput TCR immunosequencing, statistical association of individual TCRs with disease status, and machine learning. In addition to the first cohort of 650 to 750 subjects, a separate validation cohort of some 120 different subjects was used. On average, around 200,000 unique TCR beta nucleotide sequences were sequenced per donor among about 400 genotyped donors of the cohort, with roughly 18% of those sequences being non-productive. An earlier analysis of 587 of the donors applied high-throughput TCR beta sequencing to assess whether each TCR beta V gene segment acted as functional or pseudogenic. Overall study results and their limits: Correlated functional status among segregating V segments might be attributable to linkage disequilibrium, but an unknown experimental factor could not be ruled out. The earlier analysis of 587 of the donors excluded some 16 rarely observed V segments, including chromosome 9 orphons, because counts were too low. Because some donors lacked HLA typing at each locus, the association tests relied only on the typed subset. Compared with equally common non-associated chains, HLA-associated TCR beta chains in a later analysis were more clonally expanded and had lower generation probabilities. Specific HLA alleles were associated with more than 15,000 TCR beta sequences at a false discovery rate of 0.05 in a later analysis. Because the 87-base-pair reads could not distinguish some IMGT-functional V segments, including TRBV6-2 and TRBV6-3, those segments were excluded. Presence/absence analyses assumed roughly uniform sequencing depth across donors, an assumption that may not hold. The authors suggested that the approach could potentially be extended to other disease states and immunological phenotypes. In a later genetic analysis, fewer N-insertions in productive TCRs were reported among donors in an Asian-associated ancestry cluster than the roughly 640-donor mean. The study gave a list of roughly 150 TCR beta chains associated with cytomegalovirus. A few of the identified cytomegalovirus-associated TCR beta chains were confirmed in vitro to be specific for cytomegalovirus antigens. A later analysis found that most CMV-associated TCR beta chains appeared HLA-restricted, with HLA associations seemingly driven largely by CMV exposure. A later analysis reported that several top co-occurrence clusters appeared linked to parvovirus B19, influenza, CMV and Epstein-Barr virus. A later analysis found that TCR association rates varied across HLA loci, with DRB1 alleles showing the most associated TCRs and HLA-C alleles the fewest. Most TCR sequences were seen in very few donors, while some public TCRs were found in many individuals. The classifier was reported to diagnose cytomegalovirus status with high specificity and sensitivity in both the original and validation cohorts. In an earlier analysis of several hundred of the donors, most TCR beta V segments were observed in productive rearrangements about 90% or about 30% of the time, broadly matching IMGT annotations. Assigning TCR associations to individual alleles was difficult when HLA alleles, especially DR and DQ, strongly co-occurred. In this cohort, only TCR beta chains were sequenced, and detectable features were limited by the absence of alpha or paired-chain data. In a later genetic analysis, a missense DCLRE1C variant was associated with V-gene and J-gene trimming of TCR beta chains, and the association was replicated in an independent cohort. A further reported finding was that TCR beta sequences accurately predicted the HLA-A and HLA-B alleles for most subjects in the first cohort. A cluster of highly shared sequence variants was judged likely to be a technical artifact of the sequencing pipeline. For the cohort, immune exposure information was limited to CMV serostatus.

Only a few counts were recorded for this clone. No cognate antigen has been identified for it. Base qualities were left out, and no much larger clone turns up one base away. The library was generated by the immunoSEQ multiplex PCR assay. A mixture of 60 forward primers for TCR Vbeta segments and 13 reverse primers for TCR Jbeta segments was used in the multiplex PCR. Amplification of the CDR3 region of rearranged TCR beta genes was performed with a multiplex PCR assay on genomic DNA. On the Illumina HiSeq System, the amplified TCR beta libraries were sequenced as 87-base-pair reads. The authors processed their data as follows. Across the 600 to 700 repertoires, a later analysis counted roughly 77 million unique TCR beta chains, roughly 11 million of which were shared by at least two donors. Raw reads were error-corrected and collapsed into unique sequences with a nearest-neighbor algorithm that merged closely related sequences to remove PCR and sequencing errors. V, D and J gene segments were assigned by aligning CDR3 sequences to IMGT reference sequences. For a sequence to be retained, a match of at least six nucleotides was required to both a V gene segment and a J gene segment. Rearrangements were called productive when the CDR3 lacked stop codons and stayed in frame with V and J; all others were non-productive. Following IMGT convention, CDR3 was defined as the stretch from the second conserved V-encoded cysteine up to the conserved J-encoded phenylalanine. The earlier analysis of about 570 of the donors excluded any sequence lacking an unambiguous match to a single V gene segment. In an earlier analysis of around 590 of the donors, a V segment was called functional when productive rearrangements were above 56.7%, and segregating when the standard deviation between donors exceeded 5%. A statistical classification framework was built for diagnosing cytomegalovirus status from the catalog of TCR beta chain sequences. In a later analysis, TCR nucleotide sequences were compared against IMGT/GENE-DB human TR gene sequences so that V and J genes could be assigned. A later analysis assigned CDR3 sequences and most-parsimonious VDJ recombination scenarios with the TCRdist pipeline. In a later analysis, each TCR beta chain was defined by its CDR3 amino acid sequence together with its V-gene family, and reads without a unique V-gene family were excluded. As a way to deal with suspected cross-contamination and a sequencing artifact, a later analysis dropped nearly 600 nucleotide sequences that were highly shared and had low generation probability. For each public chain, a later analysis derived a clonal expansion index from normalized ranks of inferred template counts within each repertoire. In a later analysis, generation probabilities were computed with a VDJ recombination model fitted to out-of-frame rearrangements, and the resulting probabilities were checked against IGoR. In a later analysis, hypergeometric tests were used to score TCR-TCR, TCR-HLA and TCR-CMV co-occurrence, with a repertoire-size bias correction applied to TCR pairs. A later analysis estimated false discovery rates by permuting HLA or CMV assignments 20 times. In a later analysis, co-occurring TCRs were grouped using DBSCAN, and TCRdist sequence similarity was added for clustering within HLA-allele-positive subsets. Repertoires with fewer than 30,000 or more than 120,000 public chains, plus five repertoires with anomalous nucleotide sharing, were excluded from co-occurrence clustering. TCRdb re-hosts the immuneACCESS table, in-frame sequences only. Its copies lack some clones; in the studies checked, an unresolved V gene accounts for under half of them, and the cause for the rest is not known. Clone size and V and J calls were adopted from that table, with D and trimming inferred from the DNA. The sample table records 150,000 to 200,000 clones; approximately 77% of these occur just once. The biggest ten clones account for 7% to 8.5% of the sample.

The CDR3, cysteine through phenylalanine, is 16 amino acids long. The retained sequence is limited to the CDR3, 48 bases, with the frame set at the first base. CDR1 is given as MNHNS and CDR2 as SASEGT, both from the germline V gene. V and J lose 2 bases and 4 bases, and a span of 17 bases separates them. The cohort comprised fewer than 700 healthy bone marrow donors. Cohort members were all nominally healthy when sampled, although unrecorded immune exposures were likely present. The donor tested CMV seropositive and was one of the 289 seropositive cohort members. A peripheral blood sample was provided by each donor, and peripheral blood mononuclear cells were used for TCR beta sequencing. The Qiagen DNeasy Blood Extraction Kit was used to extract genomic DNA from the blood cell samples.

The sequencing input was PBMCs. The sequence came from a male donor in good health and CMV-seropositive. The chain uses TRBV6-1 and TRBJ1-1; perhaps TRBD1 is the D gene, with 5 bases matching. The CDR3 has the sequence CASSERLGVVTTEAFF. The DNA is as follows: TGTGCCAGCAGTGAAAGGTTAGGGGTAGTTACCACTGAAGCTTTCTTT.